This T cell receptor (beta chain) comes out of a study of a mutant IDH1 vaccine in newly diagnosed glioma (dated by TCRdb to the early 2020s). About the investigation overall: Eight vaccinations were administered to patients in weeks 1, 3, 5, 7, 11, 15, 19 and 23, corresponding to visits V03 through V10. Vaccination began 4-6 weeks after radiotherapy alone, or alongside temozolomide cycles in the chemotherapy-containing groups. Of the 25 to 40 treated patients, roughly 62% were male and approximately 38% were female, and the mean age was approximately 40 years. Prior to enrollment, patients had been given standard therapy consisting of radiotherapy alone, temozolomide alone, or radiochemotherapy with temozolomide, with the combination given to most patients. Peripheral blood was collected at six visits: V03 (baseline), V05, V07, V10, V12 and V13. For exploratory analyses, longitudinal TCRB deep sequencing was carried out in approximately 25 treated patients wherever samples were available. Beyond this particular receptor, the publication reports: Vaccine-induced immune responses across multiple MHC alleles were detected in roughly 94% of patients. Pseudoprogression appeared unrelated to alterations in the top peripheral T cell clonotypes detected by TCRB sequencing. The authors noted that analyses of patient blood samples could not be reproduced because of sample limitations. Selection of PBMC samples for TCRB deep sequencing was based on availability.

Including the terminal cysteine and phenylalanine, the CDR3 comprises 15 residues. Kept here is only the CDR3 DNA, which spans 45 bases and is read in frame from base 1. Looking up the germline V gene yields CDR1 LGHNT and CDR2 FRNRAP. V sheds 3 bases and J sheds 0 bases, leaving 9 bases between their ends. To note about this clone: Its antigen target is currently unknown. Base qualities are not at hand, and no much larger clone is one base apart.

Library generation was performed with the immunoSEQ multiplex PCR assay. The hsTCRB Kit was used according to the manufacturer's protocol to amplify rearranged TCR beta chain sequences. An Illumina MiSeq was used to sequence the TCRB libraries. The authors' pipeline ran thus. The proprietary platform of the kit vendor was used for demultiplexing, trimming and gene mapping. TCRdb retrieved this table from immuneACCESS and kept in-frame rearrangements only. Not all clones are present; in checked studies, unresolved V genes account for under half, and no reason is known for the remainder. That table gives V, J and clone size, and the DNA gave D and trimming. The sample includes fewer than 70,000 clones, with roughly 90% observed a single time. The ten largest clones represent around 1.9% of the sample. The meaning of the sample's time point label: week 11, during vaccination. A 20-mer mutant IDH1 peptide at 300 micrograms in Montanide made up each vaccine dose, which was injected subcutaneously together with topical imiquimod. All donors had newly diagnosed IDH1-mutant astrocytomas of WHO grade 3 or 4 that showed loss of nuclear ATRX. The samples were drawn from NOA16, a multicentre, single-arm, open-label phase I trial in Germany that tested a mutant IDH1 peptide vaccine in humans for the first time. Genomic DNA for TCRB sequencing was extracted from EDTA blood using the DNeasy Blood and Tissue Kit.

The sequenced sample was PBMCs, obtained from a glioma patient whose treatment included an IDH1 peptide vaccine. The source of this sequence is a man in his forties with glioma. Here the chain combines TRBV12-5 and TRBJ2-1, with no reliable assignment of the D segment. This receptor has the CDR3 CASGLGSRSYNEQFF. The nucleotide sequence is given as TGTGCTAGTGGTTTAGGTTCCCGCTCCTACAATGAGCAGTTCTTC.